One sample yielded the 23 T cell receptor beta chains listed below, sequenced in a study of T cell clonotyping in hematopoietic cell transplantation. Sequencing used immunoSEQ multiplex PCR; TCRdb keeps in-frame clones, though not all of them. The data contain 4,500 to 5,000 clones, around 90% of them singletons. Sequenced input: peripheral blood mononuclear cells. These receptors all come from a man aged 35 to 55 in good health. Some clones in this sample may be carry-over from other donors' samples.

The V call is TRBV7-9, the J call TRBJ1-2; D call uncertain. The CDR3 extends over 13 amino acids. Germline V lookup: CDR1 SEHNR, CDR2 FQNEAQ (reference sequence). V was pared by 6 bases and J by 3 bases, with 11 bases between. The CDR3 DNA is TGTGCCAGCAGTAGGGAGGGTGACTATGGCTACACCTTC. Its protein is CASSREGDYGYTF.

The chain links TRBV29-1 to TRBJ1-2; D might be TRBD1 (5 bases). V was clipped by 7 bases and J by 4 bases, with 10 bases between them. CDR3 length equals 11 residues. Germline CDR1 is SQVTM and CDR2 is ANQGSEA. The CDR3 loop reads CSDGGSYGYTF. CDR3 coding DNA: TGCAGCGATGGGGGGAGCTATGGCTACACCTTC.

The gene calls are TRBV9 and TRBJ2-5; 7 positions match TRBD2. Germline assignment: CDR1 SGDLS and CDR2 YYNGEE. The CDR3 is made up of 14 amino acids. The ends lost 4 bases at V and 5 bases at J; junction bases unmatched: 8. Here the CDR3 reads CASSKNFGGETQYF. Written as DNA, the CDR3 is TGTGCCAGCAGCAAGAACTTCGGGGGGGAGACCCAGTACTTC.

This chain connects TRBV5-1 to TRBJ2-2; no clear D. Deletions cut 0 bases from V and 0 bases from J, with 9 bases between. This CDR3 contains 16 residues. Germline V gives CDR1 SGHRS, CDR2 YFSETQ. The CDR3 DNA follows: TGCGCCAGCAGCTTGGGCGCAGGACCGAACACCGGGGAGCTGTTTTTT. It yields the protein CASSLGAGPNTGELFF.

The chain couples TRBV5-1 to TRBJ1-1; D unresolved. The V gene's germline CDR1 is SGHRS and CDR2 YFSETQ. V lost 0 bases, J lost 6 bases, and 9 bases lay in between. The CDR3 is 13 residues long. The DNA of the CDR3 is TGCGCCAGCAGCTTGGATGGGGTAGCTGAAGCTTTCTTT. Protein product: CASSLDGVAEAFF.

This clone was counted once. V usage is TRBV11-2 and J usage is TRBJ2-3; 12 bases are a match to TRBD1. Germline CDR1 is SGHAT and CDR2 is FQNNGV. There are 15 residues in the CDR3. V lost 11 bases and J lost 0; bases outside the gene matches: 6. The CDR3 DNA sequence: TGTGCCGGGGGACAGGGGGCTTCCAGCACAGATACGCAGTATTTT. Translated: CAGGQGASSTDTQYF.

This clone was picked up one time. V and J are TRBV7-2 and TRBJ2-1; TRBD2 agrees at 7 bases. CDR3 length: 15 amino acids. Germline CDR1 and CDR2: SGHTA and FQGNSA. J gave up 1 base and V 4 bases, and 4 bases lay outside the gene matches. CDR3 protein: CASSSRGESYNEQFF. DNA of the CDR3: TGTGCCAGCAGCTCACGGGGGGAGTCCTACAATGAGCAGTTCTTC.

The V call is TRBV7-2, the J call TRBJ1-6; the D gene is possibly TRBD1 (5 bases). This CDR3 spans 14 amino acids. V was shortened by 3 bases and J by 6 bases, with 9 bases between the two germline ends. CDR1 SGHTA and CDR2 FQGNSA come from the germline V gene. The CDR3 is CASSLGGINSPLHF. The CDR3 nucleotides read TGTGCCAGCAGCTTGGGGGGTATTAATTCACCCCTCCACTTT.

V is TRBV5-4 and J is TRBJ2-3, with D possibly matching TRBD2 (5 bases). The CDR3 loop spans 16 amino acids. The V and J ends lost 0 bases and 4 bases respectively, with 15 bases between them. Germline values: CDR1 SGHNT, CDR2 YYREEE (reference sequence). The CDR3 bases are TGTGCCAGCAGCTTGGATCCCGGGAAGGCGGCAGATACGCAGTATTTT. Its translation: CASSLDPGKAADTQYF.

This chain links TRBV7-2 with TRBJ2-5; 9 bases are shared with TRBD2. Per germline, CDR1 SGHTA and CDR2 FQGNSA. This CDR3 has 14 residues. After removal of 3 bases from V and 9 bases from J, the junction contained 8 bases not matched to a gene. CDR3 residues: CASSFQREAPPQYF. The CDR3 DNA sequence: TGTGCCAGCAGCTTCCAGCGGGAGGCCCCCCCCCAGTACTTC.

The rearrangement uses TRBV2 and TRBJ1-1; TRBD1 is a possible D gene (6 bases). Germline lookup yields CDR1 SNHLY and CDR2 FYNNEI. Trimming left V 7 bases short and J 5 bases short, with 20 bases between. The CDR3 totals 15 residues. The CDR3 sequence: CASIPEPRGGTEAFF. The CDR3 region has the DNA TGTGCCAGCATTCCCGAGCCCAGGGGTGGGACTGAAGCTTTCTTT.

The chain combines TRBV21-1 with TRBJ1-1; TRBD1, the table's D call, was not compared with the DNA. TRBV21-1 is tagged as a pseudogene. The CDR3 runs to 16 residues. The CDR3 DNA is TGTGCCAGCAGCGGATTGATAGACACAATTCGCACTGAAGCTTTCTTT. It encodes CASSGLIDTIRTEAFF.

CDR3: CASRGSMNTEAFF. The CDR3 bases are TGCGCCAGCAGGGGCTCGATGAACACTGAAGCTTTCTTT. This sequence joins TRBV5-1 and TRBJ1-1; D not certain. With 5 bases removed from V and 0 bases from J, the gap between germline ends came to 8 bases. This CDR3 contains 13 residues. The V gene's germline CDR1 is SGHRS and CDR2 YFSETQ.

The chain links TRBV11-3 to TRBJ2-1; TRBD2 matches at 8 bases. This CDR3 is 15 amino acids long. Germline-derived CDR1 and CDR2 are SGHNT and YENEEA. The V and J ends lost 5 bases and 8 bases, in that order; junction bases with no gene match: 11. CDR3 sequence reads: CASSAPSGPHDEQFF. The CDR3 nucleotides read TGTGCCAGCAGCGCCCCTAGCGGGCCGCATGATGAGCAGTTCTTC.

This chain joins TRBV4-3 and TRBJ2-1; TRBD2 agrees at 8 bases. Germline V gives CDR1 LGHNA, CDR2 YSLEER. There are 16 residues in the CDR3. The J segment lost 7 bases and the V segment lost 0 bases, leaving 8 bases of the junction unmatched. CDR3 DNA: TGCGCCAGCAGCCAAGATATAGCGGGACTCCGAAATGAGCAGTTCTTC. As protein: CASSQDIAGLRNEQFF.

This chain joins TRBV6-5 and TRBJ2-7, with 10 bases aligning to TRBD2. The CDR3 has 14 amino acids. The V segment lost 6 bases and the J segment 0 bases; nucleotides outside the gene matches: 2. The germline gives CDR1 MNHEY, CDR2 SVGAGI. The CDR3 reads CASSLAGDSYEQYF. In DNA, the CDR3 is TGTGCCAGCAGCCTAGCGGGAGACTCCTACGAGCAGTACTTC.

The chain is built from TRBV5-1 and TRBJ2-5; weak D call: TRBD2 (5 bases). Germline V lookup: CDR1 SGHRS, CDR2 YFSETQ. The CDR3 has 13 residues. Trimming left V 6 bases short and J 9 bases short, with 18 bases between. In nucleotides, the CDR3 is TGCGCCAGCAAAGAGGGAGTCGCCGGGGCCCAGTACTTC. Translated: CASKEGVAGAQYF.

This rearrangement joins TRBV19 to TRBJ1-4, with D unresolved. Germline CDR1 is LNHDA and CDR2 is SQIVND (reference sequence). The CDR3 is 12 amino acids. Trimming shortened V by 3 bases and J by 8 bases, and 7 bases separated the two germline ends. The CDR3 nucleotides are TGTGCCAGTAGTATCTTTGGGGAAAAACTGTTTTTT. Translation gives CASSIFGEKLFF.

This clone was seen only a few times. V and J are TRBV5-1 and TRBJ2-7; 9 positions agree with TRBD1. J lost 5 bases, V lost 2 bases, and 5 bases had no gene match. The CDR3 contains 14 residues. Per the germline V gene, CDR1 is SGHRS and CDR2 is YFSETQ. The CDR3 DNA reads as TGCGCCAGCAGCTTCGTCGGACAGGGGAACGAGCAGTACTTC. Its translation is CASSFVGQGNEQYF.

The chain uses TRBV9 and TRBJ2-2; D remains unclear. The CDR3 loop spans 13 amino acids. Germline lookup yields CDR1 SGDLS and CDR2 YYNGEE. Trimming left V 4 bases short and J 7 bases short, with 11 bases between. CDR3 protein: CASSPVRGGELFF. DNA for the CDR3: TGTGCCAGCAGCCCCGTGCGAGGCGGGGAGCTGTTTTTT.

V usage is TRBV5-4 and J usage is TRBJ2-3, with 11 positions matching TRBD2. Trimming removed 4 bases from V and 2 bases from J; junction bases left unmatched: 3. CDR3 length equals 15 residues. CDR1 and CDR2 (germline): SGHNT, YYREEE (reference sequence). CDR3 protein: CASSRGLADTDTQYF. The CDR3 coding sequence is TGTGCCAGCAGCCGGGGACTAGCGGACACAGATACGCAGTATTTT.

The genes are TRBV11-2 and TRBJ2-3, with no clear D. CDR1 SGHAT and CDR2 FQNNGV come from the germline V gene. V was trimmed by 5 bases and J by 3 bases, leaving 12 bases between them. CDR3 size: 14 residues. CDR3 nucleotide sequence: TGTGCCAGCAGCCCAATTATTCCGACAGATACGCAGTATTTT. As protein: CASSPIIPTDTQYF.

About this clone itself: The junction and the germline gene differ at one end; a read error may be behind it. The chain joins TRBV7-7 to TRBJ2-3; perhaps TRBD1 as D (8 bases). CDR3 length equals 15 residues. The V gene's germline CDR1 is SSHAT and CDR2 FNYEAQ (reference sequence). CDR3 nucleotide sequence: TGTGCTAGCAGCTTAGCAACAGGGGGGGGAGATACGCAGTATTTT. As protein: CASSLATGGGDTQYF.